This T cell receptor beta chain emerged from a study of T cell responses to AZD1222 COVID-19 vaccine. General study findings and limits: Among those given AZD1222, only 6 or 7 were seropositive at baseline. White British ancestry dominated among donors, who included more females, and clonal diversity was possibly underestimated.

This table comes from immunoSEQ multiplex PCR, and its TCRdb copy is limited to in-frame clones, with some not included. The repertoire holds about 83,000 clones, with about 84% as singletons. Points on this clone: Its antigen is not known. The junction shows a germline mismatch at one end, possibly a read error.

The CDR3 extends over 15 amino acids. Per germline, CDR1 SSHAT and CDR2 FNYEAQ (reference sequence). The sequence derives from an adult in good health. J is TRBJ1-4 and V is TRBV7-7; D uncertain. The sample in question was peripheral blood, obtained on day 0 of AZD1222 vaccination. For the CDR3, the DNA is TGTGCTAGCAGCTTATCGAGGGCCGGTGATGAAAAACTGTTTTTT. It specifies CASSLSRAGDEKLFF. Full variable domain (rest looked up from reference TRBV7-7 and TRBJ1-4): GAGVSQSPRYKVTKRGQDVTLRCDPISSHATLYWYQQALGQGPEFLTYFNYEAQPDKSGLPSDRFSAERPEGSISTLTIQRTEQRDSAMYRCASSLSRAGDEKLFFGSGTQLSVL.